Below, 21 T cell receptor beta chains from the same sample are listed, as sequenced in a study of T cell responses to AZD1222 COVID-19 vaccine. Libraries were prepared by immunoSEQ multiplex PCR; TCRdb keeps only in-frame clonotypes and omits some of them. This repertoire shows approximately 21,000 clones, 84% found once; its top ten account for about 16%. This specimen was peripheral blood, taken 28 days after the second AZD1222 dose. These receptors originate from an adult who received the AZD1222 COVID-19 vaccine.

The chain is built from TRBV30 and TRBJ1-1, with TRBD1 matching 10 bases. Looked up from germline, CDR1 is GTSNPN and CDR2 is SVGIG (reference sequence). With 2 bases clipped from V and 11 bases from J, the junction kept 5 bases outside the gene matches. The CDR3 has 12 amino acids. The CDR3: CAWSLRDRGAFF. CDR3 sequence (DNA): TGTGCCTGGAGTCTCCGGGACAGGGGTGCTTTCTTT. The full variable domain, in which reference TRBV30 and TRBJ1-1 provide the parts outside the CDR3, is SQTIHQWPATLVQPVGSPLSLECTVEGTSNPNLYWYRQAAGRGLQLLFYSVGIGQISSEVPQNLSASRPQDRQFILSSKKLLLSDSGFYLCAWSLRDRGAFFGQGTRLTVV.

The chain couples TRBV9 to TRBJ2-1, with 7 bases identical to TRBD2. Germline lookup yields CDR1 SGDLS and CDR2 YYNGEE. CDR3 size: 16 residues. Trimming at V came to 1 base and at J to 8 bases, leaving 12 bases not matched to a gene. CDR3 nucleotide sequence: TGTGCCAGCAGCGTATTAGATGGCGGGAGTTTAGATGAGCAGTTCTTC. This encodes CASSVLDGGSLDEQFF. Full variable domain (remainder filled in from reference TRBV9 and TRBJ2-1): DSGVTQTPKHLITATGQRVTLRCSPRSGDLSVYWYQQSLDQGLQFLIQYYNGEERAKGNILERFSAQQFPDLHSELNLSSLELGDSALYFCASSVLDGGSLDEQFFGPGTRLTVL.

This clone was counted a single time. The CDR3 loop is CASSVTGNTEAFF. The DNA for the CDR3 is TGTGCCAGTAGTGTGACGGGGAACACTGAAGCTTTCTTT. The chain recombines TRBV19 with TRBJ1-1, with D hard to call. There are 13 residues in the CDR3. The ends were cut back, 5 bases at V and 1 base at J, with 8 bases in the middle. Germline V lookup: CDR1 LNHDA, CDR2 SQIVND (reference sequence).

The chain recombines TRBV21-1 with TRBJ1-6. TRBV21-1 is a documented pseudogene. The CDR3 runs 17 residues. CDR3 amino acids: CASSKPNGRVPNSPLHF. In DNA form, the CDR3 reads TGTGCCAGCAGCAAACCCAACGGGAGGGTACCGAATTCACCCCTCCACTTT.

CDR3 amino acids: CASSRGTSGSHEQFF. CDR3 bases: TGCGCCAGCAGCCGAGGGACTAGCGGGAGCCATGAGCAGTTCTTC. This chain uses TRBV5-1 with TRBJ2-1; 14 positions match TRBD2. V gave up 4 bases and J gave up 8 bases; unmatched junction bases: 5. CDR3 length equals 15 residues. CDR1 and CDR2 (germline): SGHRS, YFSETQ.

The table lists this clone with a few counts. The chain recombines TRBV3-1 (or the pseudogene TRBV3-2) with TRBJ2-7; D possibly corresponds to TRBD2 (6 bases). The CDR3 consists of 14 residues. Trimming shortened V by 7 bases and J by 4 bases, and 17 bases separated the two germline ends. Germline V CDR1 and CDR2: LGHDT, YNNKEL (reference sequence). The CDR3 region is CASTSTPGVYEQYF. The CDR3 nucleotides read TGTGCCAGCACCAGTACCCCGGGGGTATACGAGCAGTACTTC.

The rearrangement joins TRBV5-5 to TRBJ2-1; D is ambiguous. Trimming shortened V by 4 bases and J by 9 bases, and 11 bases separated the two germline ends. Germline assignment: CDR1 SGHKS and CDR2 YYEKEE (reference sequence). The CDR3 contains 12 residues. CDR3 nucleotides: TGTGCCAGCAGCCCTCAGGATGGTGAGCAGTTCTTC. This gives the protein CASSPQDGEQFF.

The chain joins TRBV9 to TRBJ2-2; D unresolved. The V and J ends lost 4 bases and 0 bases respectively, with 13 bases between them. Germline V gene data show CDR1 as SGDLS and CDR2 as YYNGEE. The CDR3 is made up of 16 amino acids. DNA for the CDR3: TGTGCCAGCAGCTGGGATCCGGACCCGAACACCGGGGAGCTGTTTTTT. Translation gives CASSWDPDPNTGELFF. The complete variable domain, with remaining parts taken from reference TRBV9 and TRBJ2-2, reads DSGVTQTPKHLITATGQRVTLRCSPRSGDLSVYWYQQSLDQGLQFLIQYYNGEERAKGNILERFSAQQFPDLHSELNLSSLELGDSALYFCASSWDPDPNTGELFFGEGSRLTVL.

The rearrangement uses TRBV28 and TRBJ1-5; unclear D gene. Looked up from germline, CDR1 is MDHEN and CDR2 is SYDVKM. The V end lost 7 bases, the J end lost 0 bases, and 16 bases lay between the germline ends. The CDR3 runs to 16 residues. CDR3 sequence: CASKKTPQNSNQPQHF. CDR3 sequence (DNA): TGTGCCAGCAAAAAGACGCCGCAAAATAGCAATCAGCCCCAGCATTTT.

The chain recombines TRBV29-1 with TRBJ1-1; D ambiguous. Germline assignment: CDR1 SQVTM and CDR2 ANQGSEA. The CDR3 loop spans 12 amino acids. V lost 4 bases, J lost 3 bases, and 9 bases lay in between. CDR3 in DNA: TGCAGCGTTGTAGTCGGGGACACTGAAGCTTTCTTT. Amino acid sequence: CSVVVGDTEAFF.

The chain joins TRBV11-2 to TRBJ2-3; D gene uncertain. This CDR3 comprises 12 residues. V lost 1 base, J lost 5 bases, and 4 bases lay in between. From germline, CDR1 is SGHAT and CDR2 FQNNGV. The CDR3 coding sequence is TGTGCCAGCAGCTTAGTTGGAGATACGCAGTATTTT. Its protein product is CASSLVGDTQYF.

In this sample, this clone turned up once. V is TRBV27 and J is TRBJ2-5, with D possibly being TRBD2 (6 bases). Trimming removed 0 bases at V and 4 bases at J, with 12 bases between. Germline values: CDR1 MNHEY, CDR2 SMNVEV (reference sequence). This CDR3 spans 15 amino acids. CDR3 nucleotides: TGTGCCAGCAGTTTATCAAGTAGCGGCAGAGAGACCCAGTACTTC. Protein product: CASSLSSSGRETQYF.

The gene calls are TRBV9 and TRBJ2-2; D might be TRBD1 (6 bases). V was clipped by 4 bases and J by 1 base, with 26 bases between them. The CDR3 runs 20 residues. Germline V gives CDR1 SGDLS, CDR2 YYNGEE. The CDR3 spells CASSPASDRIISLNTGELFF. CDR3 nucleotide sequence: TGTGCCAGCAGCCCAGCTTCGGACAGAATAATAAGCTTGAACACCGGGGAGCTGTTTTTT.

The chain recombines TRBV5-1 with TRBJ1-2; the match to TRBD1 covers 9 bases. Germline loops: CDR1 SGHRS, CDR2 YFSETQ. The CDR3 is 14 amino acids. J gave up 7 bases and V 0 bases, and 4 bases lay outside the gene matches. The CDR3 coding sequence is TGCGCCAGCAGCTTGGGGGGACAGGGAATTGGCTACACCTTC. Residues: CASSLGGQGIGYTF.

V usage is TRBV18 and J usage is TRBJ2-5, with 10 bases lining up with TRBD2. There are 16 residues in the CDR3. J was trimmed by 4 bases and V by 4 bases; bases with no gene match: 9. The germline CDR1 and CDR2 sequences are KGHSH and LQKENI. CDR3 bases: TGTGCCAGCTCACTCGGTCCCCCTAGCGGGAGAGAGACCCAGTACTTC. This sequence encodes CASSLGPPSGRETQYF.

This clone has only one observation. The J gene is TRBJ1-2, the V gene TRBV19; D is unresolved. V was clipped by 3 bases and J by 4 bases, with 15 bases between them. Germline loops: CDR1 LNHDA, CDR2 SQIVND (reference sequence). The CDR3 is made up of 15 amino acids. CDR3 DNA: TGTGCCAGTAGTATCGGGCCAAGGGAGCGCTATGGCTACACCTTC. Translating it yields CASSIGPRERYGYTF.

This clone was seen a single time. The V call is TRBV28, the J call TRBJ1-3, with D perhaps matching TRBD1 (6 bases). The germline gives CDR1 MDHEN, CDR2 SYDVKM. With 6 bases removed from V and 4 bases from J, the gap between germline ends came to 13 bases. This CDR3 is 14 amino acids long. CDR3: CASSPAGAGNTIYF. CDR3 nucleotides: TGTGCCAGCAGCCCCGCAGGGGCGGGAAACACCATATATTTT.

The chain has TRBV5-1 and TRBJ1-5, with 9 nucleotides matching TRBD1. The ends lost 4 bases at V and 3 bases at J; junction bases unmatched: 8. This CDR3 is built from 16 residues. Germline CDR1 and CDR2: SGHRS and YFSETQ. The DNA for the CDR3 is TGCGCCAGCAGCCCAGGGTGGACAGGGGTCAATCAGCCCCAGCATTTT. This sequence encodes CASSPGWTGVNQPQHF.

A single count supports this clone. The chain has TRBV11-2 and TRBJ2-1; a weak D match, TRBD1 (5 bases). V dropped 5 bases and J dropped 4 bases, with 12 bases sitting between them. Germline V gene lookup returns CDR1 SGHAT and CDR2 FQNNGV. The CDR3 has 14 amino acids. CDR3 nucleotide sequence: TGTGCCAGCAGCCTTAGTCAGGGTTACAATGAGCAGTTCTTC. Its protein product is CASSLSQGYNEQFF.

CDR3 protein: CASSPRQGETQYF. The CDR3 bases are TGTGCCAGCAGCCCAAGACAGGGTGAGACCCAGTACTTC. The chain is built from TRBV7-8 and TRBJ2-5; 7 bases fit TRBD1. Trimming removed 5 bases from V and 5 bases from J; junction bases left unmatched: 5. The germline CDR1 and CDR2 sequences are SGHVS and FQNEAQ. The CDR3 covers 13 residues.

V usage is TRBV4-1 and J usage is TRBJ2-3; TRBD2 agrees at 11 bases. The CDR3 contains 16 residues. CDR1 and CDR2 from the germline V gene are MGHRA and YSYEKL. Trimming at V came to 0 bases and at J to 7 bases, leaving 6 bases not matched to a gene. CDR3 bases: TGCGCCAGCAGCCAAGATGTAGCGGGAGGGAGGAATACGCAGTATTTT. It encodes CASSQDVAGGRNTQYF.